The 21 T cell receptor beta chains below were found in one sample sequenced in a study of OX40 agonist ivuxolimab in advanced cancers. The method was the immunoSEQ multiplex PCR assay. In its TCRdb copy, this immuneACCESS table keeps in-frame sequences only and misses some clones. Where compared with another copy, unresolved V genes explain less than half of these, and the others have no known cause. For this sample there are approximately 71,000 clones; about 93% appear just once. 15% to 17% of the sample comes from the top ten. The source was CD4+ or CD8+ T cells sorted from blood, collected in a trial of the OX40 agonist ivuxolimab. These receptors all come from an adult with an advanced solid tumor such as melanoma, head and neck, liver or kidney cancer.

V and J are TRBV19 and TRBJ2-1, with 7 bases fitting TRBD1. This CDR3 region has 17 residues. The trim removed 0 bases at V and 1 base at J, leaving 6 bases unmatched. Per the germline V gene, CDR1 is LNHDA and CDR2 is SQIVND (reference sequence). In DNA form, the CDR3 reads TGTGCCAGTAGTATAGACTCGGGACAGACATCCTACAATGAGCAGTTCTTC. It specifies CASSIDSGQTSYNEQFF.

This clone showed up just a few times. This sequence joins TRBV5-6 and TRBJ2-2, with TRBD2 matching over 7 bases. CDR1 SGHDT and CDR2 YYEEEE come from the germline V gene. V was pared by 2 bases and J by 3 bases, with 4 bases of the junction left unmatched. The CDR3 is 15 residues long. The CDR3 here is CASSFTSAYTGELFF. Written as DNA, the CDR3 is TGTGCCAGCAGCTTTACTAGCGCTTACACCGGGGAGCTGTTTTTT.

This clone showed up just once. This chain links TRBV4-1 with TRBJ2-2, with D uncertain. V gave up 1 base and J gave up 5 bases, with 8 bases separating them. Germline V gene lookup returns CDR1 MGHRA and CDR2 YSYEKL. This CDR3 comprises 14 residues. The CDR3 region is CASSQVVGTGELFF. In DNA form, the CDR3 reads TGCGCCAGCAGCCAAGTGGTGGGGACCGGGGAGCTGTTTTTT.

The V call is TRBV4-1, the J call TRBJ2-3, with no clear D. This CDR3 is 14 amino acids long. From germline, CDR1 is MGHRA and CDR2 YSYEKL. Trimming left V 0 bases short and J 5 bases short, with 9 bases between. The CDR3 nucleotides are TGCGCCAGCAGCCAAGACGGAGCGAGAGATACGCAGTATTTT. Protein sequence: CASSQDGARDTQYF.

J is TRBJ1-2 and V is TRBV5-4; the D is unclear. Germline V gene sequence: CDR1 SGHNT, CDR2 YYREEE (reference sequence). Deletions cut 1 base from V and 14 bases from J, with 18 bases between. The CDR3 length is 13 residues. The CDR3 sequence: CASSLSSDRPCTF. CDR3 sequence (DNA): TGTGCCAGCAGCTTGAGTAGCGACCGCCCGTGTACCTTC.

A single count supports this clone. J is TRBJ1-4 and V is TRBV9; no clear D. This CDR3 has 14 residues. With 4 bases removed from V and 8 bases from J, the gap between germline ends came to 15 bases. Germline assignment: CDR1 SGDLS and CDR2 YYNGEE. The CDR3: CASSPFWVAEKLFF. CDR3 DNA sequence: TGTGCCAGCAGCCCTTTCTGGGTAGCGGAAAAACTGTTTTTT.

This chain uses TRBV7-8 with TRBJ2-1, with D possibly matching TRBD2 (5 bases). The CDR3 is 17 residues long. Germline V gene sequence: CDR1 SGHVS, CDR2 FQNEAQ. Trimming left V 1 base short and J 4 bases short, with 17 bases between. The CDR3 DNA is TGTGCCAGCAGCTTAGATCCGGGCCCGACTATATACAATGAGCAGTTCTTC. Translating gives CASSLDPGPTIYNEQFF.

CDR3 loop: CASRAGGEPYINYGYTF. The CDR3 bases are TGTGCCAGCAGAGCCGGCGGGGAGCCCTATATTAACTATGGCTACACCTTC. V gene TRBV7-8 combines with J gene TRBJ1-2; no clear D. V lost 6 bases and J lost 1, with 21 bases in between. Germline CDR1 SGHVS, CDR2 FQNEAQ. The CDR3 loop spans 17 amino acids.

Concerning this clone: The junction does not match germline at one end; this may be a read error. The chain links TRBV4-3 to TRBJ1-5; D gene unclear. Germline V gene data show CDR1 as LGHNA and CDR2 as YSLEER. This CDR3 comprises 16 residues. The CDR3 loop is CASGQDPPYSNQPQHF. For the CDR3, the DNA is TGCGCCAGCGGCCAAGATCCCCCTTATAGCAATCAGCCCCAGCATTTT.

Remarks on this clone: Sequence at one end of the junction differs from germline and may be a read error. CDR3 nucleotide sequence: TGTGCTAGCAGTCTCGATTCGACTAGCGTCCACGAGCAGTACTTC. Amino acid sequence: CASSLDSTSVHEQYF. The chain is built from TRBV7-7 and TRBJ2-7, with 8 positions matching TRBD2. The CDR3 covers 15 residues. Germline V CDR1 and CDR2: SSHAT, FNYEAQ (reference sequence).

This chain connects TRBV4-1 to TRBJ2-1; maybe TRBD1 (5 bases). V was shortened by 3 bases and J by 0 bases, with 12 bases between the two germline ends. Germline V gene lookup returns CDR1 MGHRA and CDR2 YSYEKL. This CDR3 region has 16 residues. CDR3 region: CASSHSGDSSYNEQFF. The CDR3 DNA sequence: TGCGCCAGCAGCCATTCTGGCGACAGCTCCTACAATGAGCAGTTCTTC.

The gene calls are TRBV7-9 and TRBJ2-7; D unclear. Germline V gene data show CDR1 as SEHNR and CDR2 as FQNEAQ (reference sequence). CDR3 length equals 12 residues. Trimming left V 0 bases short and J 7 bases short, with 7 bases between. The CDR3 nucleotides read TGTGCCAGCAGCTTAGCAGAAAGGGAGCAGTACTTC. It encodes CASSLAEREQYF.

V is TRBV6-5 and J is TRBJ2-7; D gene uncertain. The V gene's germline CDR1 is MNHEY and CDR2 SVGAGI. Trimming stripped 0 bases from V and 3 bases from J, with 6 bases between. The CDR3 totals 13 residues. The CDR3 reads CASSYSVGYEQYF. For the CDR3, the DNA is TGTGCCAGCAGTTACTCGGTCGGCTACGAGCAGTACTTC.

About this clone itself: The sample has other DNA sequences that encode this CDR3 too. CDR3 amino acids: CASSLWSSYEQYF. The CDR3 DNA sequence: TGTGCCAGCAGCTTGTGGTCCTCCTACGAGCAGTACTTC. V usage is TRBV5-5 and J usage is TRBJ2-7; D remains unclear. In germline, CDR1 is SGHKS, CDR2 YYEKEE (reference sequence). With 1 base removed from V and 0 bases from J, the gap between germline ends came to 5 bases. CDR3 size: 13 residues.

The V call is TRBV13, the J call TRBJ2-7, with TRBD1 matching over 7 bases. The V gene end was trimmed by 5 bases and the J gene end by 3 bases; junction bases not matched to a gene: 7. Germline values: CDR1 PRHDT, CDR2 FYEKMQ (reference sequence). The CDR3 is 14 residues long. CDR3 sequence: CASSVTGVSYEQYF. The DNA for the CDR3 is TGTGCCAGCAGCGTAACAGGGGTAAGCTACGAGCAGTACTTC. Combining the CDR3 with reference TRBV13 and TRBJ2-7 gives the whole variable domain AAGVIQSPRHLIKEKRETATLKCYPIPRHDTVYWYQQGPGQDPQFLISFYEKMQSDKGSIPDRFSAQQFSDYHSELNMSSLELGDSALYFCASSVTGVSYEQYFGPGTRLTVT.

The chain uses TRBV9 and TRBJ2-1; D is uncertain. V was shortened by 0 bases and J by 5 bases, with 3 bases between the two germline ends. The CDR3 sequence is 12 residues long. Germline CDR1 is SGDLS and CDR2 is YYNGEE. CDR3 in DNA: TGTGCCAGCAGCGTAGGGGACAATGAGCAGTTCTTC. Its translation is CASSVGDNEQFF.

The CDR3 nucleotides are TGCGCCAGCAGTTTTACTGACCCCTCCTCGCAGTATTTT. Residues: CASSFTDPSSQYF. The chain combines TRBV10-2 with TRBJ2-3; D remains ambiguous. The CDR3 totals 13 residues. V lost 5 bases and J 10 bases, leaving 16 bases between the germline ends. Germline V gene data show CDR1 as WSHSY and CDR2 as SAAADI.

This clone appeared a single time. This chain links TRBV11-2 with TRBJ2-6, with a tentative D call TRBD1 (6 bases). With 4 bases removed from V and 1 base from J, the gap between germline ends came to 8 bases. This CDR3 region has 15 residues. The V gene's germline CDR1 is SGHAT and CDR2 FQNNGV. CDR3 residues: CASSSRGSGANVLTF. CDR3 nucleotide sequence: TGTGCCAGCAGCTCCAGGGGATCTGGGGCCAACGTCCTGACTTTC.

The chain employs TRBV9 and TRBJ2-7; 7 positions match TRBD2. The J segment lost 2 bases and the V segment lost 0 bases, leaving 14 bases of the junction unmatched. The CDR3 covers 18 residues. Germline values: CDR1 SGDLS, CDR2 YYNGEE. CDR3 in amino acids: CASSVGGEAGKAPYEQYF. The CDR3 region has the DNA TGTGCCAGCAGCGTAGGAGGGGAAGCGGGGAAGGCCCCCTACGAGCAGTACTTC.

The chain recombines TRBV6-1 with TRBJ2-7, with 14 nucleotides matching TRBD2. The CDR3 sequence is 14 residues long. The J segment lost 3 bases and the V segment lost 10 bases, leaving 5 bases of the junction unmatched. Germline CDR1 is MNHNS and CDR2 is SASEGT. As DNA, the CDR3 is TGTGCCACTCTGGGGACTAGCGGGAGCTACGAGCAGTACTTC. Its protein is CATLGTSGSYEQYF.

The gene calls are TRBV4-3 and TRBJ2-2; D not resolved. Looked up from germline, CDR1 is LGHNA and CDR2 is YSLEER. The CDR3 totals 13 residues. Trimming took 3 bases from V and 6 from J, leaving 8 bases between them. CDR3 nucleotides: TGCGCCAGCAGCCACTCCACGCCCGGGGAGCTGTTTTTT. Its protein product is CASSHSTPGELFF.